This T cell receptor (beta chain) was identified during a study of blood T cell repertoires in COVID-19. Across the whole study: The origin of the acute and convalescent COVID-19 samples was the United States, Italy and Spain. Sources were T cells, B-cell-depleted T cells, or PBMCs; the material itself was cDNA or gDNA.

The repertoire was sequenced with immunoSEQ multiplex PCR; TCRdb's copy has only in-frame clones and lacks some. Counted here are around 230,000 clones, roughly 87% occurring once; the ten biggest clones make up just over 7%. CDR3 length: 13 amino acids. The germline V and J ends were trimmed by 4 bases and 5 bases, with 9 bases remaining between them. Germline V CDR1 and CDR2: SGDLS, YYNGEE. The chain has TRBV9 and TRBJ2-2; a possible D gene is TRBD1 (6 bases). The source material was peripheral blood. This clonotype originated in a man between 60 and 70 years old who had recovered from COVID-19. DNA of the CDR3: TGTGCCAGCAGCCTTACAGGGACCGGGGAGCTGTTTTTT. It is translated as CASSLTGTGELFF.